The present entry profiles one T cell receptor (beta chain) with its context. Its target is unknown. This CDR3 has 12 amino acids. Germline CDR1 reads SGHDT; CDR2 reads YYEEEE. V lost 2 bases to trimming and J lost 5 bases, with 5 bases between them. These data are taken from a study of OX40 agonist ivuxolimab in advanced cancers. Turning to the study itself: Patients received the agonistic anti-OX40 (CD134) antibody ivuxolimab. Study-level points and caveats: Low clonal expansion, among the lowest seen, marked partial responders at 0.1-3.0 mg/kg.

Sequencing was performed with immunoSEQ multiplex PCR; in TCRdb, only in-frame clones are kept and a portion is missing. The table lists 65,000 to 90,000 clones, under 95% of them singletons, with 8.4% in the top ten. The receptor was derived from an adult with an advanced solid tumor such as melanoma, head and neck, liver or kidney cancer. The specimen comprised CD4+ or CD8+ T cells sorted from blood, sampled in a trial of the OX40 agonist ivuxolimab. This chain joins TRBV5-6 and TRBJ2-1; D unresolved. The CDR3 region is CASSFYDNEQFF. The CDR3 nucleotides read TGTGCCAGCAGCTTCTATGACAATGAGCAGTTCTTC.